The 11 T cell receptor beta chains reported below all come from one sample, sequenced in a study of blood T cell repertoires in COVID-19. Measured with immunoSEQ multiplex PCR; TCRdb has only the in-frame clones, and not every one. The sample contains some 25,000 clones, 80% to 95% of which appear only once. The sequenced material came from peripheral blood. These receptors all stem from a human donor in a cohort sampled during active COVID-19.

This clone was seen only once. The CDR3 DNA follows: TGTGCCAGCAGTCGACACCGGGACAGGGGGCACGAAAAACTGTTTTTT. It translates to CASSRHRDRGHEKLFF. V usage is TRBV6-6 and J usage is TRBJ1-4, with 12 bases identical to TRBD1. The V segment lost 5 bases and the J segment 8 bases; nucleotides outside the gene matches: 9. Germline loops: CDR1 MNHNY, CDR2 SVGAGI (reference sequence). The CDR3 is 16 amino acids.

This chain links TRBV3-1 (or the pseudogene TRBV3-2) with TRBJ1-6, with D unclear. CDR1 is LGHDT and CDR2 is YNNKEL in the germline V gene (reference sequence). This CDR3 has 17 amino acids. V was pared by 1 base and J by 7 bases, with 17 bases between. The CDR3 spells CASSQVAGPPGNSPLHF. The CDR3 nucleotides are TGTGCCAGCAGCCAAGTCGCCGGCCCCCCGGGAAATTCACCCCTCCACTTT.

CDR3: CASSQGHYNEQFF. The CDR3 nucleotides are TGTGCCAGCAGCCAGGGACACTACAATGAGCAGTTCTTC. The chain has TRBV3-1 (or the pseudogene TRBV3-2) and TRBJ2-1; D possibly corresponds to TRBD1 (6 bases). CDR3 length: 13 amino acids. Germline CDR1 LGHDT, CDR2 YNNKEL (reference sequence). The V and J ends lost 3 bases and 3 bases respectively, with 6 bases between them.

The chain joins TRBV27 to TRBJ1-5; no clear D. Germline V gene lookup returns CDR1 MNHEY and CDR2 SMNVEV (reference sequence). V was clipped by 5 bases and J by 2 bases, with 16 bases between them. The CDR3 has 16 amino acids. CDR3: CASSPRAGGGNQPQHF. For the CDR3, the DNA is TGTGCCAGCAGTCCCCGGGCGGGCGGGGGCAATCAGCCCCAGCATTTT.

CDR3 sequence: CASSLEGRRGASNEKLFF. The CDR3 coding sequence is TGTGCCAGCAGCTTAGAAGGCCGGCGGGGGGCCTCTAATGAAAAACTGTTTTTT. V is TRBV7-2 and J is TRBJ1-4, with a weak D call TRBD1 (6 bases). This CDR3 spans 18 amino acids. V shed 1 base and J shed 3 bases, with 18 bases lying between them. Germline V lookup: CDR1 SGHTA, CDR2 FQGNSA. The complete variable domain, with remaining parts taken from reference TRBV7-2 and TRBJ1-4, reads GAGVSQSPSNKVTEKGKDVELRCDPISGHTALYWYRQSLGQGLEFLIYFQGNSAPDKSGLPSDRFSAERTGGSVSTLTIQRTQQEDSAVYLCASSLEGRRGASNEKLFFGSGTQLSVL.

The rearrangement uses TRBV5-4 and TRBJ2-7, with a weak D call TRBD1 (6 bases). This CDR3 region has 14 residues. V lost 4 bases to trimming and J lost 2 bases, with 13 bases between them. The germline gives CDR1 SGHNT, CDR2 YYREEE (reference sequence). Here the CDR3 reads CASSLQGTPYEQYF. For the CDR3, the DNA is TGTGCCAGCAGCCTTCAGGGGACCCCCTACGAGCAGTACTTC.

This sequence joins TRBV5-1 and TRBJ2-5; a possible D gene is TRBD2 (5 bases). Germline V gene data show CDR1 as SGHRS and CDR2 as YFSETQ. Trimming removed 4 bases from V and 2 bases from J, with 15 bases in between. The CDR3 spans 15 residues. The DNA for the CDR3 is TGCGCCAGCAGCCCCGACCCGGGGTCTCAAGAGACCCAGTACTTC. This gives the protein CASSPDPGSQETQYF.

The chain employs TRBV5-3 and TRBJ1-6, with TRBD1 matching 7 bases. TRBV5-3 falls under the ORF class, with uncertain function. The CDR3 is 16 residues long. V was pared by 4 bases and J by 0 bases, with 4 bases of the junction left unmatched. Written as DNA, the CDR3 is TGTGCCAGAAGCAAGGACAGGAGCTCCTATAATTCACCCCTCCACTTT. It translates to CARSKDRSSYNSPLHF.

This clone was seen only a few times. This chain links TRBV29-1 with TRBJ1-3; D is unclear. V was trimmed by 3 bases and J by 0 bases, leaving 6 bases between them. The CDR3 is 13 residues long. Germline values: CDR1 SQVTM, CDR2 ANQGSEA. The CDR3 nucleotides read TGCAGCGTTGACTCAGACTCTGGAAACACCATATATTTT. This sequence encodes CSVDSDSGNTIYF.

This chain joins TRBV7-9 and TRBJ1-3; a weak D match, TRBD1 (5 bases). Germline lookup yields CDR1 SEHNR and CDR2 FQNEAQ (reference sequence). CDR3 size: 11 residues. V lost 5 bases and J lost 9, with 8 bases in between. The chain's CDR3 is CASSRGGTIYF. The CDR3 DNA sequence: TGTGCCAGCAGCCGGGGGGGCACCATATATTTT.

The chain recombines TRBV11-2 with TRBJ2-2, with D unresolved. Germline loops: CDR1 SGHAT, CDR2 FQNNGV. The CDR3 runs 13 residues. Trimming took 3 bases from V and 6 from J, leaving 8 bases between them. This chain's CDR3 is CASSLTRAGELFF. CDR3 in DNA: TGTGCCAGCAGCTTGACCCGGGCCGGGGAGCTGTTTTTT.